The entry that follows covers one T cell receptor beta chain sequence. Its target is unknown. The record originates from a study of cytomegalovirus exposure and HLA in healthy donors. Study-wide results and limits: A later analysis linked some 17,000 TCR beta sequences to HLA alleles at 0.05 false discovery rate. Solely CMV serostatus was available to characterize immune exposure. A previous analysis found most TCR beta V segments productive roughly 87% or roughly 30% of the time.

Germline V gives CDR1 SGHRS, CDR2 YFSETQ. With 3 bases clipped from V and 3 bases from J, the junction kept 3 bases outside the gene matches. The CDR3 has 14 residues. The primer mix had 60 Vbeta and 13 Jbeta primers. Sequenced by immunoSEQ multiplex PCR; TCRdb stores in-frame clones only, minus some. The table lists fewer than 85,000 clones, about 76% of them singletons. Likely unrecorded immune exposures existed in these nominally healthy donors. This TCR derives from a male donor in good health and CMV-seropositive. Sequencing was done on a sample of PBMCs. The genes are TRBV5-1 and TRBJ2-5; TRBD1 matches 9 bases. The DNA of the CDR3 is TGCGCCAGCAGCTGGGACAGGGTGGAAGAGACCCAGTACTTC. Its protein is CASSWDRVEETQYF.